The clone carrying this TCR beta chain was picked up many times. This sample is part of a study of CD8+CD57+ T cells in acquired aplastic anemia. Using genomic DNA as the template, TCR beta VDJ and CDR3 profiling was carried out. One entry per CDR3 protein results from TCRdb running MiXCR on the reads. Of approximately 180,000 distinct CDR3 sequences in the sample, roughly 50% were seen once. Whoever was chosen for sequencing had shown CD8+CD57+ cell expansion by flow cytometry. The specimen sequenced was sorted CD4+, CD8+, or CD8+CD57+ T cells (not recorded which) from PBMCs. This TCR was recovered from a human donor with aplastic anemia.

This CDR3 is CASSRDPLKAEAFF. The CDR3 DNA follows: TGTGCCAGCAGCCGGGACCCCCTCAAAGCTGAAGCTTTCTTT. The chain couples TRBV7-6 to TRBJ1-1, with D possibly being TRBD1 (5 bases). The CDR3 covers 14 residues. V lost 5 bases, J lost 6 bases, and 16 bases lay in between. CDR1 SGHVS and CDR2 FNYEAQ come from the germline V gene. The full variable domain, in which reference TRBV7-6 and TRBJ1-1 provide the parts outside the CDR3, is GAGVSQSPRYKVTKRGQDVALRCDPISGHVSLYWYRQALGQGPEFLTYFNYEAQQDKSGLPNDRFSAERPEGSISTLTIQRTEQRDSAMYRCASSRDPLKAEAFFGQGTRLTVV.